This entry lists 2 T cell receptor beta chains sequenced from one sample in a study of OX40 agonist ivuxolimab in advanced cancers. Produced via immunoSEQ multiplex PCR; TCRdb's table is partial and in-frame only. The table records about 46,000 clones, 90% to 95% of them present only once. The specimen comprised CD4+ or CD8+ T cells sorted from blood, sampled in a trial of the OX40 agonist ivuxolimab. The receptors were gathered from an adult with an advanced solid tumor such as melanoma, head and neck, liver or kidney cancer.

The CDR3 here is CASSGGGNNQPQHF. In DNA, the CDR3 is TGTGCCAGCAGCGGTGGGGGCAACAATCAGCCCCAGCATTTT. J is TRBJ1-5 and V is TRBV9, with D possibly being TRBD1 (6 bases). The CDR3 covers 14 residues. V gave up 3 bases and J gave up 3 bases, with 10 bases separating them. The V gene's germline CDR1 is SGDLS and CDR2 YYNGEE. Using reference TRBV9 and TRBJ1-5 for the parts outside the CDR3, the full variable domain is DSGVTQTPKHLITATGQRVTLRCSPRSGDLSVYWYQQSLDQGLQFLIQYYNGEERAKGNILERFSAQQFPDLHSELNLSSLELGDSALYFCASSGGGNNQPQHFGDGTRLSIL.

DNA for the CDR3: TGTGCCAGCAGTCCTTGGGGGCATAGGGTTGGGTGCACCTTC. Translating it yields CASSPWGHRVGCTF. The chain carries TRBV28 and TRBJ1-2, with D perhaps matching TRBD1 (6 bases). Germline CDR1 reads MDHEN; CDR2 reads SYDVKM. With 5 bases removed from V and 13 bases from J, the gap between germline ends came to 23 bases. The CDR3 totals 14 residues.